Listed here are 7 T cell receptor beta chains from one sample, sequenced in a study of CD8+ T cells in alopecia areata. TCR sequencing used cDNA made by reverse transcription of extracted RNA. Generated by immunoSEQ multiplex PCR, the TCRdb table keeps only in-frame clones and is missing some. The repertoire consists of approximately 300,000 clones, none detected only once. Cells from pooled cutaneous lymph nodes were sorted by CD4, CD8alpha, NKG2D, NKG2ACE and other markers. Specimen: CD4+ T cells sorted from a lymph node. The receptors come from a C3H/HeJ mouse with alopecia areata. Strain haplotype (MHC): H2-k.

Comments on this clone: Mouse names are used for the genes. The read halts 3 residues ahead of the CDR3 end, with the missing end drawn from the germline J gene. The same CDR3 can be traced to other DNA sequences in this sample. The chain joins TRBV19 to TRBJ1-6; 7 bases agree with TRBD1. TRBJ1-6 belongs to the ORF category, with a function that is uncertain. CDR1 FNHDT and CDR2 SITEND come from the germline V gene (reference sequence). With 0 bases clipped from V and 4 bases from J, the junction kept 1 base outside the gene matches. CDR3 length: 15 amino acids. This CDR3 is CASSIEGAYNSPLYF. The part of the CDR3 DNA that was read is TGTGCCAGCAGTATAGAGGGGGCTTATAATTCGCCC.

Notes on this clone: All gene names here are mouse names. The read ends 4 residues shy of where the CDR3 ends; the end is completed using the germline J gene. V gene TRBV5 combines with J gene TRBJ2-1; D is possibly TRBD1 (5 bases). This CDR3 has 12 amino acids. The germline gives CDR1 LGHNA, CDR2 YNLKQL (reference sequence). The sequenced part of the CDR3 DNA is TGTGCCAGCAGCCAACGGACAGCT. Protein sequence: CASSQRTA. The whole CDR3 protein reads CASSQRTAEQFF.

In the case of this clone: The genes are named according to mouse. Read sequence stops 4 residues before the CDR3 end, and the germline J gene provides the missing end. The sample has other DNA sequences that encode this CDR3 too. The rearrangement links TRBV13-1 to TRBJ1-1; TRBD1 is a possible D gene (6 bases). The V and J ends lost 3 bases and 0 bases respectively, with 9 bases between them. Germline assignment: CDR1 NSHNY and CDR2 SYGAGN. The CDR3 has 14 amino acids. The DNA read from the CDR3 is TGTGCCAGCAGTGGGGGGACAACAAACACA. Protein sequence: CASSGGTTNT. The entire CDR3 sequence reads CASSGGTTNTEVFF.

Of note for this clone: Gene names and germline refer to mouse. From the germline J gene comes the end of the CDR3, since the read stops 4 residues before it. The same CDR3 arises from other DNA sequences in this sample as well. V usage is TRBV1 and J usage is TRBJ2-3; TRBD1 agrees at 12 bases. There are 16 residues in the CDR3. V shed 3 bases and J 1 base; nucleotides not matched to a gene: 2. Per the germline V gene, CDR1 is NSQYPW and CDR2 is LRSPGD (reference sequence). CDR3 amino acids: CTCSAGTGGGAETLYF. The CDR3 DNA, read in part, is TGCACCTGCAGTGCCGGGACAGGGGGCGGTGCAGAA.

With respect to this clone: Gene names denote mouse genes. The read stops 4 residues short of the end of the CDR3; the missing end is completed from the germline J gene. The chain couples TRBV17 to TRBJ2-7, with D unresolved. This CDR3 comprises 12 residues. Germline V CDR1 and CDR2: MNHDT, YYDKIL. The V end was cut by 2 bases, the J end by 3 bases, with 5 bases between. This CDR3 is CASSRLVYEQYF. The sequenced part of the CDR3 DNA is TGTGCTAGCAGTAGACTCGTCTAT.

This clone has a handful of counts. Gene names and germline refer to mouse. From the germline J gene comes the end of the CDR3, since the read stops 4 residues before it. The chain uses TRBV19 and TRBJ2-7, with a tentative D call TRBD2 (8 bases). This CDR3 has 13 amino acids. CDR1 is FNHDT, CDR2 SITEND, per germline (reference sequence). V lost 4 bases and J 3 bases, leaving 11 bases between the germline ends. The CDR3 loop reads CASSQGGRYEQYF. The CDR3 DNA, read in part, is TGTGCCAGCAGTCAGGGGGGGCGCTAT. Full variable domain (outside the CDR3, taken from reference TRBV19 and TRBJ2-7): GGIITQTPKFLIGQEGQKLTLKCQQNFNHDTMYWYRQDSGKGLRLIYYSITENDLQKGDLSEGYDASREKKSSFSLTVTSAQKNEMAVFLCASSQGGRYEQYFGPGTRLTVL.

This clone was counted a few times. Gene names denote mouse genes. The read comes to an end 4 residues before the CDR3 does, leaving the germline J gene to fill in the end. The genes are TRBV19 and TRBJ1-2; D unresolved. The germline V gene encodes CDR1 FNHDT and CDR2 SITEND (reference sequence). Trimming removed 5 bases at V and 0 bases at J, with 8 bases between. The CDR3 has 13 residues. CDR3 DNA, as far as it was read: TGTGCCAGCAGACAAGTTGCAAACTCC. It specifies CASRQVANS. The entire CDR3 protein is CASRQVANSDYTF.